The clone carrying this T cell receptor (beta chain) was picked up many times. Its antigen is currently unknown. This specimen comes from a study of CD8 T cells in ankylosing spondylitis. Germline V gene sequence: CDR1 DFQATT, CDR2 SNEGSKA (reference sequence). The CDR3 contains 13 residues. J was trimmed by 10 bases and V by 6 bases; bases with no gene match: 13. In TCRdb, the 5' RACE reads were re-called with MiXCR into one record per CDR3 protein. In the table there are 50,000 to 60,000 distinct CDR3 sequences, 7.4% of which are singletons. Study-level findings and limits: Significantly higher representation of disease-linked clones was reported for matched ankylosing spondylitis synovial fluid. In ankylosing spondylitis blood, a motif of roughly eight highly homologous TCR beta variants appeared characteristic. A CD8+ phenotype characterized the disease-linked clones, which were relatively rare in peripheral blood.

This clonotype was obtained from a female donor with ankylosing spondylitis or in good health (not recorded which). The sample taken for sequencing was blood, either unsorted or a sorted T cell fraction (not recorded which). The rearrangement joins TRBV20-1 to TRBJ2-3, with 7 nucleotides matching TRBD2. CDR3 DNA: TGCAGTGCCCGAAACCCGACTAGCAAGGCGCAGTATTTT. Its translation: CSARNPTSKAQYF.